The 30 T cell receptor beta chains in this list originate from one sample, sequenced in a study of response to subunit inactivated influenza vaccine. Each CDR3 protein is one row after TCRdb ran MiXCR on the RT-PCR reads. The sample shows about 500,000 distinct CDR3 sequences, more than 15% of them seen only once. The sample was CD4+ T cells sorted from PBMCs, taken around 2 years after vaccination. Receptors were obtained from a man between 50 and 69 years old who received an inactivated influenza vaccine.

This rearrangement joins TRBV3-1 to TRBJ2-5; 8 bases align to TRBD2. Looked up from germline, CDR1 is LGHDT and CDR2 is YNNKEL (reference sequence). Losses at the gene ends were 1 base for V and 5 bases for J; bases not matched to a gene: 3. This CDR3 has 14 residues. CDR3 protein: CASSQGRLAETQYF. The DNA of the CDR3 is TGTGCCAGCAGCCAAGGGAGACTAGCGGAGACCCAGTACTTC.

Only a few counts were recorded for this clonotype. The CDR3 loop is CASSPATGKSPLHF. CDR3 in DNA: TGTGCCAGCAGCCCCGCTACAGGGAAATCACCCCTCCACTTT. V usage is TRBV7-2 and J usage is TRBJ1-6; D may be TRBD1 (6 bases). Germline V gene data show CDR1 as SGHTA and CDR2 as FQGNSA. This CDR3 spans 14 amino acids. V lost 5 bases and J lost 10, with 15 bases in between. The full variable domain, its missing parts supplied by reference TRBV7-2 and TRBJ1-6, is GAGVSQSPSNKVTEKGKDVELRCDPISGHTALYWYRQSLGQGLEFLIYFQGNSAPDKSGLPSDRFSAERTGGSVSTLTIQRTQQEDSAVYLCASSPATGKSPLHFGNGTRLTVT.

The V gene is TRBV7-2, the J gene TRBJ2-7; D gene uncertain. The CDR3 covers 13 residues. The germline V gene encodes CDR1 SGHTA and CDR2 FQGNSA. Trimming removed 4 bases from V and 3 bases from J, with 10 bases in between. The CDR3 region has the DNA TGTGCCAGCAGCTCGTACTATAACTACGAGCAGTACTTC. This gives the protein CASSSYYNYEQYF.

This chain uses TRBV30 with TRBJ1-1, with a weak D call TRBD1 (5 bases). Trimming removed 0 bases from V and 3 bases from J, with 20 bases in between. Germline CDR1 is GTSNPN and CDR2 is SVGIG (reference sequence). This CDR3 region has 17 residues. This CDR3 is CAWSVSRTWVLDTEAFF. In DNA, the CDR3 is TGTGCCTGGAGTGTTTCTCGGACATGGGTATTGGACACTGAAGCTTTCTTT.

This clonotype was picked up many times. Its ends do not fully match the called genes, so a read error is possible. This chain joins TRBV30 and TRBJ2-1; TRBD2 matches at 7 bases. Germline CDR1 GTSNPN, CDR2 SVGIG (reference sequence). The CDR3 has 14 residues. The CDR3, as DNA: TGTGCCTGGAGCCGGGACTACACCTACAACGAGCAGTTCTTC. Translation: CAWSRDYTYNEQFF.

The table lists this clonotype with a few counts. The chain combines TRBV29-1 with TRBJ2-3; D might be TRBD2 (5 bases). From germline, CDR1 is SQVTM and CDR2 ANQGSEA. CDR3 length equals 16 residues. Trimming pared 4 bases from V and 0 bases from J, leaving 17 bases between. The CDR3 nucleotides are TGCAGCGTTGGAAGCCGTCTCCGGGGTAGCACAGATACGCAGTATTTT. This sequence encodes CSVGSRLRGSTDTQYF.

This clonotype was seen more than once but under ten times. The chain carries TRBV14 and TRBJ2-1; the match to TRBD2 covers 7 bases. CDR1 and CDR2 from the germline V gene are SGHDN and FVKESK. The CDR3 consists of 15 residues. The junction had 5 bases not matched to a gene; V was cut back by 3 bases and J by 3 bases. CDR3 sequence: CASSHTGGGYNEQFF. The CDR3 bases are TGTGCCAGCAGCCACACAGGCGGGGGCTACAATGAGCAGTTCTTC.

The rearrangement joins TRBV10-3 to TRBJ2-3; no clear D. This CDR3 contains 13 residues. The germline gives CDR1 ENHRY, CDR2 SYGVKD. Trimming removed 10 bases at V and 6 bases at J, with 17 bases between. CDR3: CATSPSSSDTQYF. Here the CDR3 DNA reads TGTGCCACCAGCCCCAGCAGTTCGGATACGCAGTATTTT.

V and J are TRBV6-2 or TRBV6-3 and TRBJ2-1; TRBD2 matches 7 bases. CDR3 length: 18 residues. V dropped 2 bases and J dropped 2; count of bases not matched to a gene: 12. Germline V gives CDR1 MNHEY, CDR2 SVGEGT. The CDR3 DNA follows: TGTGCCAGCAGTTACCAAATTGGGCGGGGGTACACCTACAATGAGCAGTTCTTC. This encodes CASSYQIGRGYTYNEQFF.

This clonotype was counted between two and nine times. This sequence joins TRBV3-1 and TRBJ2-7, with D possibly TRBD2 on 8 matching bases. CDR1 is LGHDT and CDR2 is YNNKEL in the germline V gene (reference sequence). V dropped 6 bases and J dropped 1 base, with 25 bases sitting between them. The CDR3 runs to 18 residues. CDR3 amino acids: CASSPTGDVAGPSYEQYF. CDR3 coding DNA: TGTGCCAGCAGTCCAACAGGGGACGTAGCGGGGCCTTCCTACGAGCAGTACTTC.

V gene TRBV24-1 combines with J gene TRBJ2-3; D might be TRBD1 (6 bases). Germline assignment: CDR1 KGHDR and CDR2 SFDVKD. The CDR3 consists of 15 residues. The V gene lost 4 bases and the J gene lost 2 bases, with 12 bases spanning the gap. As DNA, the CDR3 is TGTGCCACCAGTGAGGGCAGGGGTTTCACAGATACGCAGTATTTT. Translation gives CATSEGRGFTDTQYF.

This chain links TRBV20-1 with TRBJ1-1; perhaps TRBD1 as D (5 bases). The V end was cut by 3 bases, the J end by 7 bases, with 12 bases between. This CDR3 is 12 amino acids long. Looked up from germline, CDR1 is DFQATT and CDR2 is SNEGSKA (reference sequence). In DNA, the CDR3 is TGCAGTGCTAGCCCAGACAGAATTGAAGCTTTCTTT. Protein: CSASPDRIEAFF.

CDR3 nucleotides: TGTGCCAGCAGCAGCGGACAGCCTAGGGCTTTCTTT. Its translation is CASSSGQPRAFF. This chain links TRBV7-9 with TRBJ1-1, with D possibly matching TRBD1 (6 bases). This CDR3 comprises 12 residues. The germline gives CDR1 SEHNR, CDR2 FQNEAQ (reference sequence). Trimming removed 5 bases from V and 11 bases from J, with 15 bases in between.

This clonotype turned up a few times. CDR3 sequence reads: CASSIRWSTGELFF. CDR3 bases: TGTGCCAGTAGTATTCGATGGAGCACCGGGGAGCTGTTTTTT. The genes are TRBV19 and TRBJ2-2; D uncertain. CDR3 length equals 14 residues. The ends were cut back, 3 bases at V and 4 bases at J, with 9 bases in the middle. Germline V CDR1 and CDR2: LNHDA, SQIVND (reference sequence).

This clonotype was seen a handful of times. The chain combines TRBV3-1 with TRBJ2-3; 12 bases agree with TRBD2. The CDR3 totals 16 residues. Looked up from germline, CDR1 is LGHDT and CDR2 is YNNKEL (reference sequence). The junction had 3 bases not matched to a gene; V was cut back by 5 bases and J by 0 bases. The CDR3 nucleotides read TGTGCCAGCAGCGGACTAGCGGGGACGAGCACAGATACGCAGTATTTT. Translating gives CASSGLAGTSTDTQYF.

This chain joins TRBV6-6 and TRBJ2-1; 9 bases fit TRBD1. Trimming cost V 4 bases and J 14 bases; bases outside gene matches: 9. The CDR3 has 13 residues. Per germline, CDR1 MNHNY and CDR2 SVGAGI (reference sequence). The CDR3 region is CASSSLDRGEKFF. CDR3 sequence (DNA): TGTGCCAGCAGTTCTCTCGACAGGGGGGAAAAGTTCTTC.

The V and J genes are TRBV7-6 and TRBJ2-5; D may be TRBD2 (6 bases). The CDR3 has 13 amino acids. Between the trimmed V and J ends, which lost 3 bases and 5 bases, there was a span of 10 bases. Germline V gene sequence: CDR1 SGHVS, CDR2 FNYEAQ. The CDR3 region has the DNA TGTGCCAGCAGCTTCGGGACTCTGGAGACCCAGTACTTC. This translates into CASSFGTLETQYF.

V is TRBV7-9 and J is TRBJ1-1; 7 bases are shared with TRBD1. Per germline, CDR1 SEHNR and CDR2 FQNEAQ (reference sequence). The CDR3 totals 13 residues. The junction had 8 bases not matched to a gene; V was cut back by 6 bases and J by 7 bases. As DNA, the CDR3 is TGTGCCAGCAGTATTACCCGGGACAGTGAAGCTTTCTTT. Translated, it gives CASSITRDSEAFF.

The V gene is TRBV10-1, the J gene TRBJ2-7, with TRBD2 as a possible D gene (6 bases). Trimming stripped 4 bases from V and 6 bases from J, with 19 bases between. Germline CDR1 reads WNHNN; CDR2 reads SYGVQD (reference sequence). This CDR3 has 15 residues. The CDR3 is CASSGSAGTGAEQYF. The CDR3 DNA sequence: TGCGCCAGCAGTGGGTCGGCGGGGACCGGTGCCGAGCAGTACTTC.

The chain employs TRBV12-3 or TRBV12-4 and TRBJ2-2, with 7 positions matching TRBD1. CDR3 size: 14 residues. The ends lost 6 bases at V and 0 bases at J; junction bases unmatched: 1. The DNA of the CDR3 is TGTGCCAGCAGAGGGGGCGCGAACACCGGGGAGCTGTTTTTT. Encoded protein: CASRGGANTGELFF.

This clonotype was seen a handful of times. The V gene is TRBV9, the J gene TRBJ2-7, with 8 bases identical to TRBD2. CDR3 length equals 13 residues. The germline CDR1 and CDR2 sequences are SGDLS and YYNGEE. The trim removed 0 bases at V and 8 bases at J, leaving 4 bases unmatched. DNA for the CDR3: TGTGCCAGCAGCGTAGAGGGTAGCGGGAAGCAGTACTTC. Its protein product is CASSVEGSGKQYF.

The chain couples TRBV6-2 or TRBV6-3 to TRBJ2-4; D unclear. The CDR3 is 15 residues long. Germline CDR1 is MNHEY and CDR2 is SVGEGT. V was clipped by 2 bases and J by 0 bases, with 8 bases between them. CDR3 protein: CASSYGPVAKNIQYF. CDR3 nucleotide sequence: TGTGCCAGCAGTTACGGGCCTGTAGCCAAAAACATTCAGTACTTC.

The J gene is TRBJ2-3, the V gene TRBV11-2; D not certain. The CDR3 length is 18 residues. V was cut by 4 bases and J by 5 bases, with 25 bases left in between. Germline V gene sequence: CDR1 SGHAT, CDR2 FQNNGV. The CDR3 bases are TGTGCCAGCAGCTACGCGATCCCGGGCCAAACGGACCGAGATACGCAGTATTTT. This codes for CASSYAIPGQTDRDTQYF.

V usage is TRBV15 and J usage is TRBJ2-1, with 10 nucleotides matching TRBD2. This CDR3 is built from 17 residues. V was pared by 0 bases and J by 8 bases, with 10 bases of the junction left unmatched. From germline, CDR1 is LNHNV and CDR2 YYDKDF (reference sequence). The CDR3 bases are TGTGCCACCAGCAGAGATTCGAGGACTAGCGGCGTCTATGAGCAGTTCTTC. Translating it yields CATSRDSRTSGVYEQFF.

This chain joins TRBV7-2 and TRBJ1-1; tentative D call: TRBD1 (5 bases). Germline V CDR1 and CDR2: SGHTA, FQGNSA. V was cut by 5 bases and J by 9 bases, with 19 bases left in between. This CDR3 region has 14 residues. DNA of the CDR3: TGTGCCAGCAGCCCCCTTACAGGCGTGGCACAAGCTTTCTTT. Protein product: CASSPLTGVAQAFF.

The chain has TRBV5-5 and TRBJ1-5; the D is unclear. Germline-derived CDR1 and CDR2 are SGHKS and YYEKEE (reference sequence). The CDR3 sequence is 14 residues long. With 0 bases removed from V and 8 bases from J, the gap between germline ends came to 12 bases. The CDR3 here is CASSLAREREPQHF. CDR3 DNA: TGTGCCAGCAGCTTGGCGCGGGAAAGGGAGCCCCAGCATTTT.

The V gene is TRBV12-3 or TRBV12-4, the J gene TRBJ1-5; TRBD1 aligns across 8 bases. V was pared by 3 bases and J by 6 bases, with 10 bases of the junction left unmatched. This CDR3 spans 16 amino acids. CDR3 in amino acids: CASSFIGTGSRQPQHF. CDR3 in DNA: TGTGCCAGCAGTTTTATAGGGACAGGCAGCCGTCAGCCCCAGCATTTT.

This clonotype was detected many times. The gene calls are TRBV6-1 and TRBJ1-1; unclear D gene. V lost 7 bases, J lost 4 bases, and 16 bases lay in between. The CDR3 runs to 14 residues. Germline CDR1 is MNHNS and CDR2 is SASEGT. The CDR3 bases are TGTGCCAGCAATATGGACTTCGGCGGCACTGAAGCTTTCTTT. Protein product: CASNMDFGGTEAFF.

The CDR3 region is CASSWEDRYDSPLHF. In DNA, the CDR3 is TGCGCCAGCAGCTGGGAGGACAGGTATGATTCACCCCTCCACTTT. This chain connects TRBV5-1 to TRBJ1-6; 7 nucleotides align to TRBD1. Germline CDR1 SGHRS, CDR2 YFSETQ. There are 15 residues in the CDR3. The trim removed 3 bases at V and 8 bases at J, leaving 8 bases unmatched.

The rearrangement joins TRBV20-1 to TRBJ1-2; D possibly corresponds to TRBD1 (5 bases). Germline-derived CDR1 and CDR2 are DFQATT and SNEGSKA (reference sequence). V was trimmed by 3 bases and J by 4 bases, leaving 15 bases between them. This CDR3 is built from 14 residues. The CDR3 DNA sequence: TGCAGTGCTAGGGGGACTGGGTATAGCTATGGCTACACCTTC. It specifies CSARGTGYSYGYTF.